The 24 T cell receptor beta chains given below trace back to one sample, sequenced in a study of T cells in Graves' hyperthyroidism and ophthalmopathy. RNA transcripts were the template for amplifying TCR beta CDR3 regions. HTBI primers drove first-round RT-PCR of the TCR CDR3. TCRdb used MiXCR to reprocess the multiplex PCR reads, holding one entry per CDR3 protein. The sample contains about 530,000 distinct CDR3 sequences, more than 15% of which appear only once. The sample was blood. All receptors come from a woman aged 18-29 years with Graves' ophthalmopathy.

This clonotype showed up many times. The rearrangement joins TRBV28 to TRBJ2-7, with TRBD2 matching 9 bases. This CDR3 has 14 residues. Trimming cost V 8 bases and J 4 bases; bases outside gene matches: 9. In germline, CDR1 is MDHEN, CDR2 SYDVKM. CDR3 region: CASHRSGGSYEQYF. The CDR3 coding sequence is TGTGCCAGCCACCGAAGCGGGGGGAGTTACGAGCAGTACTTC.

This clonotype has at least ten counts. V and J are TRBV6-1 and TRBJ1-1; D call uncertain. Looked up from germline, CDR1 is MNHNS and CDR2 is SASEGT. V was trimmed by 3 bases and J by 1 base, leaving 6 bases between them. CDR3 length: 13 amino acids. The CDR3 region is CASSDGKNTEAFF. CDR3 nucleotides: TGTGCCAGCAGTGATGGGAAGAACACTGAAGCTTTCTTT.

Ten or more counts support this clonotype. The chain carries TRBV12-3 or TRBV12-4 and TRBJ1-1; D gene ambiguous. Between the trimmed V and J ends, which lost 2 bases and 1 base, there was a span of 8 bases. The CDR3 contains 14 residues. The CDR3 DNA reads TGTGCCAGCAGTTTAACTTGGGGGAACACTGAAGCTTTCTTT. Translation gives CASSLTWGNTEAFF.

This chain joins TRBV20-1 and TRBJ1-2, with 8 positions matching TRBD1. CDR3 length equals 18 residues. The J segment lost 8 bases and the V segment lost 0 bases, leaving 20 bases of the junction unmatched. Germline V lookup: CDR1 DFQATT, CDR2 SNEGSKA (reference sequence). The CDR3 here is CSARDSIKQGAIPEGYTF. The CDR3 DNA reads as TGCAGTGCTAGAGATAGTATAAAGCAGGGGGCGATACCTGAGGGCTACACCTTC.

This clonotype was seen a few times. This chain joins TRBV7-3 and TRBJ2-1, with 9 bases lining up with TRBD2. V was clipped by 4 bases and J by 0 bases; unmatched bases: 10. The CDR3 loop spans 18 amino acids. Germline lookup yields CDR1 SGHTA and CDR2 FQGTGA. The CDR3 nucleotides read TGTGCCAGCAGCTCTGGGACTAGCAAGGGAAGCTCCTACAATGAGCAGTTCTTC. Protein sequence: CASSSGTSKGSSYNEQFF. Together with reference TRBV7-3 and TRBJ2-1, the CDR3 gives the full variable domain: GAGVSQTPSNKVTEKGKYVELRCDPISGHTALYWYRQSLGQGPEFLIYFQGTGAADDSGLPNDRFFAVRPEGSVSTLKIQRTERGDSAVYLCASSSGTSKGSSYNEQFFGPGTRLTVL.

The rearrangement joins TRBV4-1 to TRBJ2-3, with 8 bases lining up with TRBD2. V was clipped by 0 bases and J by 3 bases; unmatched bases: 5. CDR1 and CDR2 from the germline V gene are MGHRA and YSYEKL. The CDR3 is made up of 16 amino acids. CDR3 loop: CASSQEMGGGTDTQYF. In DNA, the CDR3 is TGCGCCAGCAGCCAAGAAATGGGCGGGGGGACAGATACGCAGTATTTT.

Comments on this clonotype: This may stem from a read error, because a much larger clone lies one nucleotide away. This rearrangement joins TRBV6-5 to TRBJ2-1; D perhaps matches TRBD2 (5 bases). The CDR3 has 15 amino acids. CDR1 is MNHEY, CDR2 SVGAGI, per germline. The V end was cut by 4 bases, the J end by 3 bases, with 13 bases between. CDR3: CASSSRTGGYNEQFF. The DNA for the CDR3 is TGTGCCAGCAGTTCAAGGACTGGCGGCTACAATGAGCAGTTCTTC.

This clonotype was counted between two and nine times. The chain recombines TRBV14 with TRBJ1-1; D might be TRBD1 (6 bases). The ends were cut back, 4 bases at V and 4 bases at J, with 13 bases in the middle. Germline values: CDR1 SGHDN, CDR2 FVKESK. This CDR3 is built from 14 residues. The DNA of the CDR3 is TGTGCCAGCAGCCCTAGGACAGCGTCCACTGAAGCTTTCTTT. Its protein is CASSPRTASTEAFF.

This chain uses TRBV28 with TRBJ1-6, with D perhaps TRBD1 (5 bases). This CDR3 spans 15 amino acids. The germline V gene has CDR1 MDHEN and CDR2 SYDVKM. Trimming left V 8 bases short and J 0 bases short, with 11 bases between. The chain's CDR3 is CASGAVSSYNSPLHF. The CDR3 DNA reads as TGTGCCAGCGGGGCGGTGAGCTCCTATAATTCACCCCTCCACTTT.

This clonotype was seen only a few times. This CDR3 reads CASSTSGGNNEQFF. The CDR3 DNA sequence: TGTGCCAGTTCAACTAGCGGGGGAAACAATGAGCAGTTCTTC. The genes are TRBV19 and TRBJ2-1; 11 bases are a match to TRBD2. Germline CDR1 is LNHDA and CDR2 is SQIVND (reference sequence). Unmatched junction bases numbered 5, after V lost 8 bases and J lost 5 bases. The CDR3 runs to 14 residues.

The table lists this clonotype with many counts. This chain uses TRBV20-1 with TRBJ1-6; no firm D call. The CDR3 runs 11 residues. Germline-derived CDR1 and CDR2 are DFQATT and SNEGSKA (reference sequence). Between the trimmed V and J ends, which lost 3 bases and 8 bases, there was a span of 5 bases. The CDR3 DNA reads as TGCAGTGCTAGCCCTGATTCACCCCTCCACTTT. It yields the protein CSASPDSPLHF.

This clonotype was recorded many times. The rearrangement uses TRBV30 and TRBJ1-4, with D unclear. Germline V gene data show CDR1 as GTSNPN and CDR2 as SVGIG (reference sequence). Trimming left V 7 bases short and J 6 bases short, with 9 bases between. The CDR3 sequence is 11 residues long. CDR3 coding DNA: TGTGCCTTGAACGTTTATGAAAAACTGTTTTTT. Translating gives CALNVYEKLFF.

This clonotype was detected a few times. The chain couples TRBV4-1 to TRBJ2-3; possible D gene TRBD2, 6 bases. V was trimmed by 8 bases and J by 2 bases, leaving 14 bases between them. The CDR3 spans 14 residues. CDR1 MGHRA and CDR2 YSYEKL come from the germline V gene. The DNA of the CDR3 is TGCGCCAGCCGCGGTAGCGGTCTCACAGATACGCAGTATTTT. It specifies CASRGSGLTDTQYF.

The chain links TRBV18 to TRBJ2-7; no clear D gene. Trimming shortened V by 6 bases and J by 1 base, and 19 bases separated the two germline ends. Germline V gene sequence: CDR1 KGHSH, CDR2 LQKENI. The CDR3 contains 16 residues. CDR3 in DNA: TGTGCCAGCTCTTCTTCAACGGGTCGACTTTCCTACGAGCAGTACTTC. This gives the protein CASSSSTGRLSYEQYF.

The table lists this clonotype with many counts. The rearrangement joins TRBV2 to TRBJ1-5; possible D gene TRBD1, 5 bases. In germline, CDR1 is SNHLY, CDR2 FYNNEI. Trimming stripped 5 bases from V and 15 bases from J, with 17 bases between. This CDR3 is 12 amino acids long. The CDR3 DNA sequence: TGTGCCAGCAGTAACCGTGTCGGGGGTTCGCATTTT. Protein sequence: CASSNRVGGSHF.

The V call is TRBV6-2 or TRBV6-3, the J call TRBJ1-5; D remains ambiguous. The V end lost 2 bases, the J end lost 3 bases, and 20 bases lay between the germline ends. Germline V CDR1 and CDR2: MNHEY, SVGEGT. The CDR3 consists of 18 residues. This chain's CDR3 is CASSYPNTYMVPNQPQHF. The CDR3 DNA reads TGTGCCAGCAGTTACCCTAATACGTACATGGTTCCCAATCAGCCCCAGCATTTT.

This clonotype occurred a few times. The chain is built from TRBV5-1 and TRBJ2-1; possible D gene TRBD2, 6 bases. CDR3 length equals 15 residues. The V gene's germline CDR1 is SGHRS and CDR2 YFSETQ. V was shortened by 0 bases and J by 6 bases, with 13 bases between the two germline ends. The CDR3 coding sequence is TGCGCCAGCAGCTTGGCGGGAGAGGCGTTCAATGAGCAGTTCTTC. Translating gives CASSLAGEAFNEQFF.

This clonotype was counted once. The chain has TRBV20-1 and TRBJ1-1; possibly TRBD1 for D (6 bases). The V gene lost 2 bases and the J gene lost 4 bases, with 17 bases spanning the gap. CDR1 is DFQATT and CDR2 is SNEGSKA in the germline V gene (reference sequence). The CDR3 is made up of 15 amino acids. The CDR3 bases are TGCAGTGCTAGAAGGGGGGGGGTCGGGGGCACTGAAGCTTTCTTT. Translation: CSARRGGVGGTEAFF.

The table lists this clonotype with a few counts. Here the CDR3 reads CASSARDRLTDTQYF. The CDR3 DNA follows: TGTGCCAGTAGTGCCCGGGACCGCCTCACAGATACGCAGTATTTT. The V and J genes are TRBV19 and TRBJ2-3; perhaps D is TRBD1 or TRBD2 (5 bases each). Germline loops: CDR1 LNHDA, CDR2 SQIVND (reference sequence). This CDR3 region has 15 residues. V was pared by 5 bases and J by 2 bases, with 14 bases between.

This clonotype was detected only a few times. The chain has TRBV18 and TRBJ1-6; TRBD1 might be the D (5 bases). Per germline, CDR1 KGHSH and CDR2 LQKENI. This CDR3 has 14 residues. V lost 8 bases and J lost 9, with 17 bases in between. The CDR3 nucleotides are TGTGCCAGCAACGGGGGTTCTCCGACTTCACCCCTCCACTTT. It encodes CASNGGSPTSPLHF.

This clonotype was counted only a few times. The rearrangement joins TRBV20-1 to TRBJ1-1; possible D gene TRBD1, 6 bases. Trimming left V 2 bases short and J 5 bases short, with 9 bases between. Germline CDR1 reads DFQATT; CDR2 reads SNEGSKA (reference sequence). The CDR3 length is 12 residues. This chain's CDR3 is CSARTGSTEAFF. CDR3 DNA sequence: TGCAGTGCTAGAACAGGGAGTACTGAAGCTTTCTTT.

Ten or more counts support this clonotype. CDR3: CASSLEQGGYTF. The CDR3 nucleotides read TGCGCCAGCAGCTTGGAGCAGGGCGGCTACACCTTC. The rearrangement uses TRBV5-1 and TRBJ1-2, with a tentative D call TRBD1 (5 bases). The CDR3 extends over 12 amino acids. The V gene's germline CDR1 is SGHRS and CDR2 YFSETQ. Trimming removed 0 bases at V and 8 bases at J, with 8 bases between.

This clonotype was seen at least ten times. The rearrangement joins TRBV5-1 to TRBJ2-1, with D possibly being TRBD2 (7 bases). CDR1 SGHRS and CDR2 YFSETQ come from the germline V gene. V was trimmed by 4 bases and J by 4 bases, leaving 12 bases between them. CDR3 size: 14 residues. CDR3 residues: CASSKGGGYNEQFF. The CDR3 nucleotides read TGCGCCAGCAGCAAAGGGGGGGGTTACAATGAGCAGTTCTTC.

This clonotype was found a few times. The chain recombines TRBV6-2 or TRBV6-3 with TRBJ2-2; no reliable D call. Trimming took off 4 bases at V and 4 bases at J, with 10 bases between the two ends. Germline V CDR1 and CDR2: MNHEY, SVGEGT. The CDR3 loop spans 14 amino acids. The CDR3 DNA follows: TGTGCCAGCAGTTCGGACCAAGTCACCGGGGAGCTGTTTTTT. It specifies CASSSDQVTGELFF.